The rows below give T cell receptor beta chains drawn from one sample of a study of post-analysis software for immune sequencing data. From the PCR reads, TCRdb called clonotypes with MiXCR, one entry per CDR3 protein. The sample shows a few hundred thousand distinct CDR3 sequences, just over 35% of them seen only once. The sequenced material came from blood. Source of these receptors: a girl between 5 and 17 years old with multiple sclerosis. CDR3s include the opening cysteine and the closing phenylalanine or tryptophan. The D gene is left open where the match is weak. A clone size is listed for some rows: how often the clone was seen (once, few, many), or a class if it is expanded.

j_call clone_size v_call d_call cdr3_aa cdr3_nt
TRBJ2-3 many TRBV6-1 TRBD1 CASSAGTGGTDTQYF TGTGCCAGCAGCGCCGGGACAGGGGGCACAGATACGCAGTATTTT
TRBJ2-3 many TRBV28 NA CASRQGNTDTQYF TGTGCCAGCAGGCAGGGAAACACAGATACGCAGTATTTT
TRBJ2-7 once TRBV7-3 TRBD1 CASSLYETGDVKSGYEQYF TGTGCCAGCAGCTTATATGAGACAGGGGATGTGAAATCGGGCTACGAGCAGTACTTC
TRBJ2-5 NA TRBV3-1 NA CASSQDLATSQETQYF TGTGCCAGCAGCCAAGATCTCGCGACATCTCAAGAGACCCAGTACTTC
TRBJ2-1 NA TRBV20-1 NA CSARGGGGSSSYNEQFF TGCAGTGCTAGAGGTGGGGGCGGGTCTAGCTCCTACAATGAGCAGTTCTTC
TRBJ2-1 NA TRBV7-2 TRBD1 CASSLSRDRGNNEQFF TGTGCCAGCAGCTTATCCCGGGACAGGGGGAACAATGAGCAGTTCTTC
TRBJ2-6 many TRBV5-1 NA CASSVESGLRASGANVLTF TGCGCCAGCAGCGTCGAATCGGGCTTACGGGCCTCTGGGGCCAACGTCCTGACTTTC
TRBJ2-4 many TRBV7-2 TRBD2 CASSLGGSGLAKNIQYF TGTGCCAGCAGCTTAGGGGGTAGCGGGTTGGCCAAAAACATTCAGTACTTC
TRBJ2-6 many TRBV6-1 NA CASSEIGRFSGANVLTF TGTGCCAGCAGTGAAATAGGCAGGTTCTCTGGGGCCAACGTCCTGACTTTC
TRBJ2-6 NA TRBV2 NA CASSPVRGANVLTF TGTGCCAGCAGTCCAGTAAGAGGGGCCAACGTCCTGACTTTC
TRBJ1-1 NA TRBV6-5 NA CASSYSTGYVRVNTEAFF TGTGCCAGCAGTTACTCGACCGGGTACGTGCGAGTGAACACTGAAGCTTTCTTT
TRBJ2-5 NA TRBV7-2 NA CASSPAVGSAVEQYF TGTGCCAGCAGCCCGGCTGTCGGGAGCGCAGTTGAGCAGTACTTC
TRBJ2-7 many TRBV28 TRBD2 CATTSGAGYEQYF TGTGCCACGACTAGCGGAGCGGGCTACGAGCAGTACTTC
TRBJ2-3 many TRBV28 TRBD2 CASSSLASSDTQYF TGTGCCAGCAGCTCACTAGCGTCATCGGATACGCAGTATTTT
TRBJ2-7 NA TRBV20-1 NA CSAEGTKRILGPYEQYF TGCAGTGCGGAAGGGACAAAGCGCATCCTAGGACCATACGAGCAGTACTTC
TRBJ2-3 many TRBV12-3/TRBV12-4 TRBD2 CASTLAGPTDTQYF TGTGCCAGCACTTTAGCGGGCCCCACAGATACGCAGTATTTT